The clone carrying this T cell receptor (beta chain) was picked up a small number of times. Its cognate antigen is unknown. The V gene's germline CDR1 is LGHNA and CDR2 YNFKEQ. This CDR3 is built from 18 residues. V dropped 6 bases and J dropped 2 bases, with 22 bases sitting between them. This entry comes from a study of T cells in localized non-small cell lung cancer. The table came from immunoSEQ multiplex PCR; TCRdb's copy has only in-frame clones and leaves some out. The sample lists 38,000 or so clones; about four fifths were seen once. Study findings and constraints: Longer overall survival associated with higher blood T cell density; shorter survival with higher adjacent-lung clonality. Because sequencing included only one region (of the tumor), heterogeneity remains possible.

The sequences come from peripheral blood mononuclear cells, collected before any cancer treatment. The chain employs TRBV4-2 and TRBJ2-2, with D maybe TRBD2 (6 bases). This TCR was recovered from a male donor older than 55 with stage II lung adenocarcinoma. Here the CDR3 reads CASSRGTERATNTGELFF. In nucleotides, the CDR3 is TGTGCCAGCAGTCGAGGGACCGAGCGGGCTACCAACACCGGGGAGCTGTTTTTT.